This T cell receptor (beta chain) was sequenced during a study of regulatory T cells in long-lasting Graves disease. Germline V gene data show CDR1 as MNHEY and CDR2 as SVGEGT. The V gene end was trimmed by 5 bases and the J gene end by 6 bases; junction bases not matched to a gene: 3. The CDR3 runs 15 residues. Regarding time point: newly diagnosed GD, antithyroid drugs for less than 3 months. Researchers made the TCR library from RNA that was extracted from PBMCs. It was by American Thyroid Association guidelines that Graves' disease was diagnosed. Library construction for TCR beta used iRepertoire HTBI primers and Arm-PCR of CDR3 regions. Each CDR3 protein is one row after TCRdb ran MiXCR on the multiplex PCR reads. Of about 470,000 distinct CDR3 sequences in the sample, approximately 15% were seen once. This clonotype was observed a few times. These data were also reused for a study on T cells in Graves' hyperthyroidism and ophthalmopathy. This second study says: The primer set for the first-round RT-PCR of the TCR CDR3 was HTBI.

Here the sequenced sample was peripheral blood mononuclear cells (PBMCs), taken at new diagnosis, from a patient treated with antithyroid drugs. V gene TRBV6-2 or TRBV6-3 combines with J gene TRBJ2-2, with 13 bases matching TRBD2. The receptor comes from a woman between 25 and 40 years old with Graves disease. CDR3 sequence: CASSRTSGSPGELFF. CDR3 DNA: TGTGCCAGCAGTCGGACTAGCGGGAGTCCCGGGGAGCTGTTTTTT.